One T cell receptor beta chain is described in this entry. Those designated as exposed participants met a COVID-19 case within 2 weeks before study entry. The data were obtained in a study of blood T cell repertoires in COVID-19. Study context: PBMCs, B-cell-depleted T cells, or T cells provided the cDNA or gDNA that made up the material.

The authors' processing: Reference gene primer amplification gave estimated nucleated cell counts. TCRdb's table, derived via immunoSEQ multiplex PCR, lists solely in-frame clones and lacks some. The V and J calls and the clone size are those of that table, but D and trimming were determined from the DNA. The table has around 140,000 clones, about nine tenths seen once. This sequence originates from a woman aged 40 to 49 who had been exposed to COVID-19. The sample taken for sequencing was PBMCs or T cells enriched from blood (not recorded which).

The chain's CDR3 is CASSESGSSGNTIYF. In DNA form, the CDR3 reads TGTGCCAGCAGTGAAAGCGGCAGCTCTGGAAACACCATATATTTT. The rearrangement joins TRBV6-1 to TRBJ1-3; D ambiguous. The germline V and J ends were trimmed by 2 bases and 0 bases, with 8 bases remaining between them. Per germline, CDR1 MNHNS and CDR2 SASEGT. The CDR3 contains 15 residues.